This T cell receptor (beta chain) was identified during a study of blood T cell repertoires in COVID-19. About the study: Researchers got acute and convalescent COVID-19 samples from the United States, Italy and Spain. Sample material is recorded as cDNA or gDNA derived from T cells, B-cell-depleted T cells, or PBMCs.

The CDR3 runs 8 residues. The germline CDR1 and CDR2 sequences are SNHLY and FYNNEI. The V and J ends lost 11 bases and 8 bases respectively, with 6 bases between them. Methods used by the authors: The authors estimated nucleated cell counts from reference gene primer amplification. Sequenced by immunoSEQ multiplex PCR; TCRdb stores in-frame clones only, minus some. The V and J calls and the clone size are those of that table, but D and trimming were determined from the DNA. The table includes some 150,000 clones, roughly 86% detected once. The chain combines TRBV2 with TRBJ1-2; D remains ambiguous. The sequenced sample consisted of peripheral blood. The TCR sequence derives from a woman aged 55-70 years who had recovered from COVID-19. CDR3 amino acids: CALRGYTF. CDR3 nucleotide sequence: TGTGCCCTCCGGGGCTACACCTTC. Looking up the rest from reference TRBV2 and TRBJ1-2 gives the full variable domain: EPEVTQTPSHQVTQMGQEVILRCVPISNHLYFYWYRQILGQKVEFLVSFYNNEISEKSEIFDDQFSVERPDGSNFTLKIRSTKLEDSAMYFCALRGYTFGSGTRLTVV.